Included here is one T cell receptor beta chain sequence, with context. Original handling: The assay estimated nucleated cells by amplifying reference gene primers. The repertoire was sequenced with immunoSEQ multiplex PCR; TCRdb's copy has only in-frame clones and lacks some. From that table come the V and J calls and clone size; the DNA was used to work out D and trimming. Of roughly 83,000 clones in the sample, around 86% were seen once. The entry originates in a study of blood T cell repertoires in COVID-19. Across the study: Material from acute and convalescent COVID-19 was sourced from the United States, Italy and Spain. Sources were T cells, B-cell-depleted T cells, or PBMCs; the material itself was cDNA or gDNA.

The TCR comes from a man aged 80 or over with active or convalescent COVID-19. The sequencing sample was made of peripheral blood.

DNA of the CDR3: TGTGCCAGCAGTCCCCGTCGGGACACTGAAGCTTTCTTT. Protein: CASSPRRDTEAFF. The chain uses TRBV27 and TRBJ1-1, with no clear D. The V gene lost 5 bases and the J gene lost 3 bases, with 10 bases spanning the gap. Germline CDR1 MNHEY, CDR2 SMNVEV (reference sequence). The CDR3 sequence is 13 residues long.